A selection of T cell receptor beta chains follows, all from one sample in a study of CD8+ T cells in alopecia areata. TCRdb's copy holds only in-frame clones and misses some; the assay was immunoSEQ multiplex PCR. The data hold 130,000 or so clones, with 49% observed a single time. Specimen: CD8+ T cells sorted from blood, collected at week 0. The source is a human donor with alopecia areata. CDR3s include the opening cysteine and the closing phenylalanine or tryptophan. A D gene is named only where the DNA matches it firmly. Clone size, where shown, is once, few, many, or a class for clones that have expanded.

cdr3_aa cdr3_nt j_call clone_size d_call v_call
CASRPETGGWETQYF TGTGCCAGCAGACCAGAGACAGGGGGATGGGAGACCCAGTACTTC TRBJ2-5 NA TRBD1 TRBV7-6
CATNVGTGDEKLFF TGTGCCACCAACGTGGGGACAGGGGATGAAAAACTGTTTTTT TRBJ1-4 few TRBD1 TRBV15
CASSLGLAGLTDTQYF TGTGCCAGCAGCTTGGGACTAGCGGGGCTCACAGATACGCAGTATTTT TRBJ2-3 NA TRBD2 TRBV5-6
CASSPRDRTSSPLHF TGTGCCAGCAGCCCACGGGACAGGACCAGCTCACCCCTCCACTTT TRBJ1-6 NA TRBD1 TRBV7-2
CASSSSDIAEAFF TGTGCCAGCAGCTCCTCGGACATAGCTGAAGCTTTCTTT TRBJ1-1 NA NA TRBV5-6
CASSQDAQGPAYEQYF TGCGCCAGCAGCCAAGATGCGCAGGGACCTGCCTACGAGCAGTACTTC TRBJ2-7 NA NA TRBV4-3
CASRVEWSSGNTIYF TGCGCCAGCAGGGTCGAGTGGAGCTCTGGAAACACCATATATTTT TRBJ1-3 few NA TRBV4-3
CASSYDNSPLHF TGTGCCAGCAGTTACGATAATTCACCCCTCCACTTT TRBJ1-6 few NA TRBV6-5
CASSLRLEGTQYF TGCGCCAGCAGCCTAAGACTTGAGGGGACCCAGTACTTC TRBJ2-5 NA NA TRBV4-1
CASSWGQLNTEAFF TGTGCCAGCAGCTGGGGACAGTTGAACACTGAAGCTTTCTTT TRBJ1-1 few TRBD1 TRBV11-2
CASSESRGTIYGYTF TGTGCCAGCAGTGAATCCCGGGGGACTATCTATGGCTACACCTTC TRBJ1-2 NA NA TRBV6-1
CASRRAPEGNEQFF TGTGCCAGCCGAAGGGCTCCTGAGGGGAATGAGCAGTTCTTC TRBJ2-1 NA NA TRBV5-6
CASSSGQGLFTEAFF TGTGCCAGCAGTTCAGGACAGGGCTTATTCACTGAAGCTTTCTTT TRBJ1-1 once TRBD1 TRBV27
CASSAEIGTGPSVNLYEQYF TGCGCCAGCAGCGCGGAAATCGGGACAGGACCGTCAGTCAACTTATACGAGCAGTACTTC TRBJ2-7 NA TRBD1 TRBV4-1
CASKQGNTEAFF TGTGCCAGTAAGCAAGGGAATACTGAAGCTTTCTTT TRBJ1-1 few NA TRBV19
CASSQDDTGRSGANVLTF TGCGCCAGCAGCCAAGACGATACCGGACGCTCTGGGGCCAACGTCCTGACTTTC TRBJ2-6 NA NA TRBV4-3
CASRFMADDYEQYF TGTGCCAGCAGGTTTATGGCGGACGACTACGAGCAGTACTTC TRBJ2-7 NA NA TRBV7-9
CASSYSREYQETQYF TGTGCCAGCAGTTACTCTCGGGAGTACCAAGAGACCCAGTACTTC TRBJ2-5 few NA TRBV6-5
CASIIRGPGTGELFF TGTGCCAGCATCATTCGGGGGCCGGGCACCGGGGAGCTGTTTTTT TRBJ2-2 NA NA TRBV7-9
CASSPQGAYGYTF TGTGCCAGCAGCCCCCAGGGGGCCTATGGCTACACCTTC TRBJ1-2 few TRBD1 TRBV5-4
CASTAGDSNQPQHF TGTGCCAGCACCGCAGGGGATAGCAATCAGCCCCAGCATTTT TRBJ1-5 NA NA TRBV6-1
CASSGAGSSYNEQFF TGCGCCAGCAGCGGGGCAGGGAGCTCCTACAATGAGCAGTTCTTC TRBJ2-1 few NA TRBV4-1
CASSLALTEAFF TGTGCCAGCAGCTTGGCCCTCACTGAAGCTTTCTTT TRBJ1-1 few NA TRBV5-6
CAISTGGSYEQYF TGTGCCATCAGCACAGGGGGAAGCTACGAGCAGTACTTC TRBJ2-7 few TRBD1 TRBV10-3
CASSPGQGPLYEQYF TGCGCCAGCAGCCCGGGACAGGGTCCTCTCTACGAGCAGTACTTC TRBJ2-7 many TRBD1 TRBV4-1
CASGRGHLYEQYF TGTGCCAGCGGGAGGGGGCATCTCTACGAGCAGTACTTC TRBJ2-7 NA NA TRBV11-2
CASSLGRNTGELFF TGTGCCAGCAGCTTGGGACGGAACACCGGGGAGCTGTTTTTT TRBJ2-2 NA NA TRBV5-6
CASSSPEGGSWGDTQYF TGTGCCAGCAGTTCCCCTGAGGGAGGTAGTTGGGGAGATACGCAGTATTTT TRBJ2-3 many NA TRBV27
CSAIDNEQFF TGCAGTGCCATCGACAATGAGCAGTTCTTC TRBJ2-1 NA NA TRBV20-1
CAWTPRVEGEAFF TGTGCCTGGACCCCGCGGGTTGAGGGTGAAGCTTTCTTT TRBJ1-1 few NA TRBV30
CASTLPDMNTEAFF TGTGCCAGCACCCTCCCTGATATGAACACTGAAGCTTTCTTT TRBJ1-1 many NA TRBV6-6
CAWSVLQGFGEKLFF TGTGCCTGGAGTGTGCTGCAGGGCTTCGGTGAAAAACTGTTTTTT TRBJ1-4 NA NA TRBV30